One and the same sample provided the 3 T cell receptor beta chains below, sequenced in a study of cytomegalovirus exposure and HLA in healthy donors. PCR used 60 Vbeta primers and 13 Jbeta primers. Assay: immunoSEQ multiplex PCR; the TCRdb copy retains only in-frame clones and omits some. The sample has more than 95,000 clones, about four fifths seen once; the top ten hold approximately 4%. Sequenced material: PBMCs. Source of these receptors: a man in his thirties or forties in good health and CMV-seropositive.

The chain carries TRBV5-6 and TRBJ2-5; D gene uncertain. With 4 bases removed from V and 4 bases from J, the gap between germline ends came to 20 bases. The CDR3 consists of 16 residues. The germline V gene has CDR1 SGHDT and CDR2 YYEEEE. Here the CDR3 reads CASSHVVFSQRETQYF. The CDR3 region has the DNA TGTGCCAGCAGCCACGTCGTTTTCAGCCAGCGAGAGACCCAGTACTTC.

This sequence joins TRBV11-2 and TRBJ1-6; 8 bases match TRBD1. The junction had 3 bases not matched to a gene; V was cut back by 0 bases and J by 5 bases. CDR1 and CDR2 from the germline V gene are SGHAT and FQNNGV. The CDR3 runs 16 residues. CDR3 protein: CASSLDWTGNNSPLHF. Written as DNA, the CDR3 is TGTGCCAGCAGCTTAGATTGGACAGGGAATAATTCACCCCTCCACTTT. Variable domain in full (rest from reference TRBV11-2 and TRBJ1-6): EAGVAQSPRYKIIEKRQSVAFWCNPISGHATLYWYQQILGQGPKLLIQFQNNGVVDDSQLPKDRFSAERLKGVDSTLKIQPAKLEDSAVYLCASSLDWTGNNSPLHFGNGTRLTVT.

The genes are TRBV6-6 and TRBJ2-1; no firm D call. V gave up 4 bases and J gave up 7 bases, with 5 bases separating them. Germline V lookup: CDR1 MNHNY, CDR2 SVGAGI (reference sequence). CDR3 size: 11 residues. The CDR3 loop reads CASSSPNEQFF. CDR3 sequence (DNA): TGTGCCAGCAGTTCCCCTAATGAGCAGTTCTTC.